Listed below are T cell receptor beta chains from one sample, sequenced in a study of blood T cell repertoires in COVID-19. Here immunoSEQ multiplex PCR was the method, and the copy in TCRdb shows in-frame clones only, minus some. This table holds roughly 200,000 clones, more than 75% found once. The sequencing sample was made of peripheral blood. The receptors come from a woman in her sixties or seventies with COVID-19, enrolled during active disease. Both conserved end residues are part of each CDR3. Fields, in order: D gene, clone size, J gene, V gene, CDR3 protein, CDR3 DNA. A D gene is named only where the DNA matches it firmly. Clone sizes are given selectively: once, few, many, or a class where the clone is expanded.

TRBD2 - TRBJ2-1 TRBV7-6 CASSLLGTSGRAGDEQFF TGTGCCAGCAGCTTGTTGGGTACTAGCGGGAGGGCTGGGGATGAGCAGTTCTTC
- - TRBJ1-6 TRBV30 CAWSGPPNSPLHF TGTGCCTGGAGTGGGCCCCCCAATTCACCCCTCCACTTT
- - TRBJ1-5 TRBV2 CASNGGGSLDGNQPQHF TGTGCCAGCAACGGAGGAGGGTCCCTAGACGGCAATCAGCCCCAGCATTTT
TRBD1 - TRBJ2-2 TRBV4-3 CASSPRDRGVGELFF TGCGCCAGCAGCCCCCGGGACAGGGGTGTCGGGGAGCTGTTTTTT
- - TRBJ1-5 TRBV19 CASSTGAGVGQPQHF TGTGCCAGTAGTACCGGGGCAGGGGTAGGTCAGCCCCAGCATTTT
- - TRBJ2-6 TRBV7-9 CASSLWFPQGHAGANVLTF TGTGCCAGCAGCTTATGGTTCCCCCAGGGTCATGCTGGGGCCAACGTCCTGACTTTC
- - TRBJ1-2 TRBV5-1 CASSPGRGGSYTF TGCGCCAGCAGCCCCGGGAGAGGAGGAAGCTACACCTTC
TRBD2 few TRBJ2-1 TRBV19 CASSMWGLADALNYNEQFF TGTGCCAGTAGTATGTGGGGACTAGCGGACGCCTTAAACTACAATGAGCAGTTCTTC
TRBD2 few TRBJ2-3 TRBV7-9 CASSPGLAGSTDTQYF TGTGCCAGCAGCCCGGGACTAGCGGGGTCCACAGATACGCAGTATTTT
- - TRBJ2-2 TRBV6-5 CASSYAGGSGELFF TGTGCCAGCAGTTACGCAGGGGGGTCCGGGGAGCTGTTTTTT
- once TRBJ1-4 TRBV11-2 CASSKLATNEKLFF TGTGCCAGCAGCAAACTTGCAACTAATGAAAAACTGTTTTTT
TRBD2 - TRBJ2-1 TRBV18 CASSPLGRDNEQFF TGTGCCAGCTCACCCCTCGGGAGGGACAATGAGCAGTTCTTC
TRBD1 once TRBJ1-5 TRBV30 CAWSYLGQGRNQPQHF TGTGCCTGGAGTTATCTCGGACAGGGCCGCAATCAGCCCCAGCATTTT
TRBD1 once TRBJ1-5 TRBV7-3 CASSSYRGRYSNQPQHF TGTGCCAGCAGCTCATACAGGGGCCGTTATAGCAATCAGCCCCAGCATTTT
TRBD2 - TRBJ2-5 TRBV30 CAWSRGLAGDRETQYF TGTGCCTGGAGTCGGGGACTAGCGGGAGATAGAGAGACCCAGTACTTC
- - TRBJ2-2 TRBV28 CASSSYPAANTGELFF TGTGCCAGCAGTTCCTACCCCGCCGCGAACACCGGGGAGCTGTTTTTT
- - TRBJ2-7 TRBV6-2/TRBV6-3 CASSYRTQTYEQYF TGTGCCAGCAGTTATCGGACACAGACCTACGAGCAGTACTTC
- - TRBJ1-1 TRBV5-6 CASSLIRGEEAFF TGTGCCAGCAGCCTTATTCGGGGAGAGGAGGCTTTCTTT
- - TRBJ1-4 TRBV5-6 CASSQLAEGLEKLFF TGTGCCAGCTCCCAATTAGCGGAGGGGCTTGAAAAACTGTTTTTT
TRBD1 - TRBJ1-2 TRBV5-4 CASSLGQGDYGYTF TGTGCCAGCAGCCTAGGACAGGGAGACTATGGCTACACCTTC
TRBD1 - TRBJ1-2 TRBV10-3 CAISERQGIDGYTF TGTGCCATCAGTGAACGACAGGGGATTGATGGCTACACCTTC
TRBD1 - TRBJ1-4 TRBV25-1 CASRKGQGGEKLFF TGTGCCAGCAGGAAGGGACAGGGTGGTGAAAAACTGTTTTTT
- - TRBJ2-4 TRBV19 CASSIGAGNIQYF TGTGCCAGTAGTATTGGGGCGGGGAACATTCAGTACTTC
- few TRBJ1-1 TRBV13 CASSLKGLKKAFF TGTGCCAGCAGCTTAAAAGGACTAAAAAAAGCTTTCTTT
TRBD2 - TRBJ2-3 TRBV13 CASSATSEFPTDTQYF TGTGCCAGCAGCGCGACTAGCGAATTCCCCACAGATACGCAGTATTTT
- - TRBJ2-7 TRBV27 CASSLSVTAYEQYF TGTGCCAGCAGTTTATCGGTGACAGCCTACGAGCAGTACTTC
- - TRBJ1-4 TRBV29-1 CSVERAEKLFF TGCAGCGTAGAAAGAGCTGAAAAACTGTTTTTT
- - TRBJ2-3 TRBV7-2 CASSPDSLGTDTQYF TGTGCCAGCAGCCCGGACAGTCTCGGCACAGATACGCAGTATTTT
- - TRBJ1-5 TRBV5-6 CASSSSSGWQPQHF TGTGCCAGCAGCTCCTCGTCGGGGTGGCAGCCCCAGCATTTT
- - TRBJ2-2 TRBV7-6 CASSLALQGQGGPGELFF TGTGCCAGCAGCTTAGCGCTACAAGGCCAGGGGGGCCCCGGGGAGCTGTTTTTT
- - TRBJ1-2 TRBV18 CASSSDRNHGYTF TGTGCCAGCTCGTCAGACAGGAACCATGGCTACACCTTC
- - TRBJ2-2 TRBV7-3 CASSPGGGANPGELFF TGTGCCAGCAGCCCCGGCGGGGGCGCGAATCCCGGGGAGCTGTTTTTT